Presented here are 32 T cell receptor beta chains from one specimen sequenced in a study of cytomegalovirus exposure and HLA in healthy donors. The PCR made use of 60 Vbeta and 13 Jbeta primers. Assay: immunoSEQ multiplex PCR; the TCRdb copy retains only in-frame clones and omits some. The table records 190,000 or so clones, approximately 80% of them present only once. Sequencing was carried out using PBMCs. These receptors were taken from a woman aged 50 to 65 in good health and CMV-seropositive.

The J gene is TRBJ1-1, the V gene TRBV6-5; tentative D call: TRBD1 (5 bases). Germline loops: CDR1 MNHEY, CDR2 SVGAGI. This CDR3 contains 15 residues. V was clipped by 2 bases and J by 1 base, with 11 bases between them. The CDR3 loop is CASSYDSAPNTEAFF. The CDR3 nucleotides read TGTGCCAGCAGTTACGACAGCGCCCCGAACACTGAAGCTTTCTTT.

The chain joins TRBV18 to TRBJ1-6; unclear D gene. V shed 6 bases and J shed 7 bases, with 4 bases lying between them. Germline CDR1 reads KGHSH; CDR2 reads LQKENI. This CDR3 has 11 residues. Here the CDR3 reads CASSQNSPLHF. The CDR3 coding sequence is TGTGCCAGCTCGCAGAATTCACCCCTCCACTTT.

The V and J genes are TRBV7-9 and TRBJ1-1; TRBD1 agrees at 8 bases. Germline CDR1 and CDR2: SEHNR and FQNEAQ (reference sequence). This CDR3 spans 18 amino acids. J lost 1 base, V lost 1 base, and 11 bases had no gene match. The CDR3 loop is CASSLVGQGARPNTEAFF. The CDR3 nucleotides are TGTGCCAGCAGCTTAGTGGGGCAGGGGGCGCGACCGAACACTGAAGCTTTCTTT.

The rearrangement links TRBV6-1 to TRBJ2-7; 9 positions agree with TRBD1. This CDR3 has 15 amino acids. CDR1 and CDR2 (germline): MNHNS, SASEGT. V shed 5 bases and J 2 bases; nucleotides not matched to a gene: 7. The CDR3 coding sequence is TGTGCCAGCAGTTCTCCGGGACAGGGCACCTACGAGCAGTACTTC. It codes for CASSSPGQGTYEQYF.

The CDR3 region has the DNA TGTGCCAGCAGTATACCCCAGGGTTCGAACTATGGCTACACCTTC. Translating gives CASSIPQGSNYGYTF. This chain connects TRBV7-9 to TRBJ1-2, with a possible D match to TRBD1 (5 bases). Between the trimmed V and J ends, which lost 6 bases and 2 bases, there was a span of 16 bases. The germline V gene has CDR1 SEHNR and CDR2 FQNEAQ (reference sequence). The CDR3 is 15 residues long.

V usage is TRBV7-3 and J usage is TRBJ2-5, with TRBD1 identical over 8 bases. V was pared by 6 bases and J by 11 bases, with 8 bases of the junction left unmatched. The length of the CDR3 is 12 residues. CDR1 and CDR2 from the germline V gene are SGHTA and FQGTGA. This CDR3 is CASRAGTGKQYF. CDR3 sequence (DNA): TGTGCCAGCAGGGCCGGGACAGGCAAGCAGTACTTC.

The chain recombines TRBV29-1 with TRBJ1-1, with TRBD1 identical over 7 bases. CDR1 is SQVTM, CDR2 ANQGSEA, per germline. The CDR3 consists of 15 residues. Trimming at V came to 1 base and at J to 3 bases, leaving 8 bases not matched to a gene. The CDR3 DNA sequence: TGCAGCGTTGAAGTAAGGGGGCAGGGACACACTGAAGCTTTCTTT. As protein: CSVEVRGQGHTEAFF. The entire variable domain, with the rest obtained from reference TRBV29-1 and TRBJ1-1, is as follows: SAVISQKPSRDICQRGTSLTIQCQVDSQVTMMFWYRQQPGQSLTLIATANQGSEATYESGFVIDKFPISRPNLTFSTLTVSNMSPEDSSIYLCSVEVRGQGHTEAFFGQGTRLTVV.

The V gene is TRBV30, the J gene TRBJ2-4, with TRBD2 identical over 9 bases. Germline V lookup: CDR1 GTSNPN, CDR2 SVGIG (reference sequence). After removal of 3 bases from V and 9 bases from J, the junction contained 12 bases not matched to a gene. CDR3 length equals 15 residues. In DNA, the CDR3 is TGTGCCTGGAGATCGGCGGGGGGGGACCCGGGCATTCAGTACTTC. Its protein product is CAWRSAGGDPGIQYF.

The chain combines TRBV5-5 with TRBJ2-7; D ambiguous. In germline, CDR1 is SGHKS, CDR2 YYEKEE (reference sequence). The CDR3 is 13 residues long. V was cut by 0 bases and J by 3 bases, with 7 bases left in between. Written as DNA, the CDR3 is TGTGCCAGCAGCTTGGCCATAGACTACGAGCAGTACTTC. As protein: CASSLAIDYEQYF.

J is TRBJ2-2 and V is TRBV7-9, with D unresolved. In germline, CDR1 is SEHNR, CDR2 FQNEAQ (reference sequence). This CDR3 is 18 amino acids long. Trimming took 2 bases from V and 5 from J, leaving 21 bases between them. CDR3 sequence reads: CASSLFGMGSGPTGELFF. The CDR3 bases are TGTGCCAGCAGCTTATTCGGCATGGGCTCAGGCCCTACCGGGGAGCTGTTTTTT.

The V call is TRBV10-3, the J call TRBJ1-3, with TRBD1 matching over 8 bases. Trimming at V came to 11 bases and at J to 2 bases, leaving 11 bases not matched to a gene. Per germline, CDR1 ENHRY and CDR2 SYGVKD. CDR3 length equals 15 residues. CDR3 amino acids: CAAGTGLQPGNTIYF. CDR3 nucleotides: TGTGCCGCCGGGACAGGACTTCAACCTGGAAACACCATATATTTT.

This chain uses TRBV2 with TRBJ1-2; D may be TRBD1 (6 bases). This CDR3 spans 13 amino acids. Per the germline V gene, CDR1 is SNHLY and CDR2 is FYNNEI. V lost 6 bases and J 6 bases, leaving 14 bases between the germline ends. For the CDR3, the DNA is TGTGCCAGCAGGGTACAGGGATTTGATGGCTACACCTTC. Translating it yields CASRVQGFDGYTF.

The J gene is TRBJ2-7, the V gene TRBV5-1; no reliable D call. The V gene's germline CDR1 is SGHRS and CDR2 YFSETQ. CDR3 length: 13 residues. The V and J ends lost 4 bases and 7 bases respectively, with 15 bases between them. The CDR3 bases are TGCGCCAGCAGCCCCTCCGATCCGGAGGAGCAGTACTTC. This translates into CASSPSDPEEQYF.

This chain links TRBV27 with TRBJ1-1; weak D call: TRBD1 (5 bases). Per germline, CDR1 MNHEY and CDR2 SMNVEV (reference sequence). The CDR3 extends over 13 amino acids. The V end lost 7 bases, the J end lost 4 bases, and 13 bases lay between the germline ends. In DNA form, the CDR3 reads TGTGCCAGCAAATTCTCGGGGGGCACTGAAGCTTTCTTT. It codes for CASKFSGGTEAFF.

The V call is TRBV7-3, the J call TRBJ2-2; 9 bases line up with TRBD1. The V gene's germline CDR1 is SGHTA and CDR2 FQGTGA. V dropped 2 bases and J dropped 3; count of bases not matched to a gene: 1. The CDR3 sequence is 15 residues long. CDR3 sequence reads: CASSLGTGYTGELFF. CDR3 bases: TGTGCCAGCAGCTTAGGGACAGGGTACACCGGGGAGCTGTTTTTT.

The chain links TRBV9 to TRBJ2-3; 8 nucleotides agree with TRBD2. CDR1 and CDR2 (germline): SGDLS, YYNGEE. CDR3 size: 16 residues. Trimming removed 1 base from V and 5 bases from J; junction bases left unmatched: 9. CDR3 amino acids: CASSVTVGGGQDTQYF. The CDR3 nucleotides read TGTGCCAGCAGCGTAACCGTAGGCGGGGGGCAAGATACGCAGTATTTT.

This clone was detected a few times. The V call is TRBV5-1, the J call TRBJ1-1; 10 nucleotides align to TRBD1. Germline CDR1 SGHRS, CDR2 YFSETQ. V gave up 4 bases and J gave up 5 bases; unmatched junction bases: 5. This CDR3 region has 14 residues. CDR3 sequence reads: CASSQDRGRTEAFF. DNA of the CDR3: TGCGCCAGCAGCCAGGACAGGGGGAGGACTGAAGCTTTCTTT.

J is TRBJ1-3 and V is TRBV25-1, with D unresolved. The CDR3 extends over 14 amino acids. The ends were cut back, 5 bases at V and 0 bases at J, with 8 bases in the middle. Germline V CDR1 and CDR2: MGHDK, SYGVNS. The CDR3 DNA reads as TGTGCCAGCAGTCAGACAAGCTCTGGAAACACCATATATTTT. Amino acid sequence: CASSQTSSGNTIYF. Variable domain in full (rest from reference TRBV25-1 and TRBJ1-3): EADIYQTPRYLVIGTGKKITLECSQTMGHDKMYWYQQDPGMELHLIHYSYGVNSTEKGDLSSESTVSRIRTEHFPLTLESARPSHTSQYLCASSQTSSGNTIYFGEGSWLTVV.

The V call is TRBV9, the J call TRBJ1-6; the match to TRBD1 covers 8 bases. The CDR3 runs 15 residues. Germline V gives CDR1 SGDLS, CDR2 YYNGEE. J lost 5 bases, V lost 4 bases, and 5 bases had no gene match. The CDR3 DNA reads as TGTGCCAGCAGCCCCTGGGACAGGCATAATTCACCCCTCCACTTT. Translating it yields CASSPWDRHNSPLHF.

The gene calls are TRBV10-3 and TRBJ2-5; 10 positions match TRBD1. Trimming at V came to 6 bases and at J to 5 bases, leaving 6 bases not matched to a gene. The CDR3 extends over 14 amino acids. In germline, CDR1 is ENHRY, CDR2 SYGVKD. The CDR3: CAIRPGTGDETQYF. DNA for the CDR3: TGTGCCATCAGGCCCGGGACAGGGGACGAGACCCAGTACTTC.

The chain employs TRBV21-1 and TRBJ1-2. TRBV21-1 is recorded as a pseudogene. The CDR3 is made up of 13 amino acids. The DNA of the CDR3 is TGTGCCAGCAGCAAGCGGGGCAGCGATGGCTACACCTTC. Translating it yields CASSKRGSDGYTF.

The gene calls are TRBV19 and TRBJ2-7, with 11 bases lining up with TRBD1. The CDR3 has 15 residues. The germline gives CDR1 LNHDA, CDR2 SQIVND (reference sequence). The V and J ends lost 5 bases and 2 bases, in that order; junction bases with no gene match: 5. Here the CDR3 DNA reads TGTGCCAGTAGTGAGAGGGACAGGGGGGCCTACGAGCAGTACTTC. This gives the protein CASSERDRGAYEQYF.

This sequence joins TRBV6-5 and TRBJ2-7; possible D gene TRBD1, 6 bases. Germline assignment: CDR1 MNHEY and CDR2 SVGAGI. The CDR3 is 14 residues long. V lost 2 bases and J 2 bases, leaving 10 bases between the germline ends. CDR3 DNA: TGTGCCAGCAGTTACGTACAGGGACCCTACGAGCAGTACTTC. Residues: CASSYVQGPYEQYF.

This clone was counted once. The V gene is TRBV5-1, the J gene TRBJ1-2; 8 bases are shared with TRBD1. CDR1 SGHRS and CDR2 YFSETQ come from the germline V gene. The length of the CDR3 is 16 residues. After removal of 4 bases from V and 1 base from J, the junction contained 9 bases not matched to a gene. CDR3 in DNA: TGCGCCAGCAGCGCTCAGGGGGCGCCGAATAACTATGGCTACACCTTC. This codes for CASSAQGAPNNYGYTF.

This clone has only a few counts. The DNA for the CDR3 is TGTGCCAGCAGTGACAGGGGGCGAGGGTTGAATTCACCCCTCCACTTT. Translated: CASSDRGRGLNSPLHF. The chain uses TRBV6-1 and TRBJ1-6; 8 bases agree with TRBD1. V was clipped by 3 bases and J by 7 bases; unmatched bases: 8. Germline V lookup: CDR1 MNHNS, CDR2 SASEGT. The CDR3 length is 16 residues.

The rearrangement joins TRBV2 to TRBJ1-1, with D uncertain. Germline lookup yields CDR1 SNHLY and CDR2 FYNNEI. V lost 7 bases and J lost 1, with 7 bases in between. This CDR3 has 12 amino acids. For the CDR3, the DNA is TGTGCCAGCACAGACACGAACACTGAAGCTTTCTTT. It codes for CASTDTNTEAFF. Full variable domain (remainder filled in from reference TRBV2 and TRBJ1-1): EPEVTQTPSHQVTQMGQEVILRCVPISNHLYFYWYRQILGQKVEFLVSFYNNEISEKSEIFDDQFSVERPDGSNFTLKIRSTKLEDSAMYFCASTDTNTEAFFGQGTRLTVV.

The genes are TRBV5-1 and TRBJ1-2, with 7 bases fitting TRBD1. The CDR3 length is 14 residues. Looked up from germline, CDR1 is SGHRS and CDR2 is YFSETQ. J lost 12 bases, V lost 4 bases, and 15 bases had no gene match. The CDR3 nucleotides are TGCGCCAGCAGCGCTAATACTGGGACAGCGGGTAACACCTTC. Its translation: CASSANTGTAGNTF. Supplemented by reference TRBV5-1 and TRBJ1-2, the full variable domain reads KAGVTQTPRYLIKTRGQQVTLSCSPISGHRSVSWYQQTPGQGLQFLFEYFSETQRNKGNFPGRFSGRQFSNSRSEMNVSTLELGDSALYLCASSANTGTAGNTFGSGTRLTVV.

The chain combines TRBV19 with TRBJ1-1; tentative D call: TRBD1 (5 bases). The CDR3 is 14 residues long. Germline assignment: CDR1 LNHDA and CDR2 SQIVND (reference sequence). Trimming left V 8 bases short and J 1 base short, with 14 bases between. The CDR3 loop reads CASVPGRPNTEAFF. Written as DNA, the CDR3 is TGTGCCAGTGTCCCAGGGAGGCCGAACACTGAAGCTTTCTTT.

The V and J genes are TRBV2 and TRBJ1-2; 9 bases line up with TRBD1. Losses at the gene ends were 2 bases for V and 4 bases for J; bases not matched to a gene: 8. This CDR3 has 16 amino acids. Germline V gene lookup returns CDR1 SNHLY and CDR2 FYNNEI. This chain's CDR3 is CASSERDRVFGYGYTF. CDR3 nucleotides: TGTGCCAGCAGTGAAAGGGACAGGGTCTTTGGCTATGGCTACACCTTC.

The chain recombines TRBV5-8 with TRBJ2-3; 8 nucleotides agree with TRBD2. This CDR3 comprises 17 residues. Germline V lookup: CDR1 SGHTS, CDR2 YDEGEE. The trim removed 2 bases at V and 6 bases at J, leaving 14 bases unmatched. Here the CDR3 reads CASSFGGGITRADTQYF. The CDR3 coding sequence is TGTGCCAGCAGCTTCGGCGGGGGGATCACAAGGGCGGATACGCAGTATTTT.

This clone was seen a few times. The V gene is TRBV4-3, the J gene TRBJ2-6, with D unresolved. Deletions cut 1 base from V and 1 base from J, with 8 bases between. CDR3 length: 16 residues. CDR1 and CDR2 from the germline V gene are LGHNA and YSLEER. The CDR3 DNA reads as TGCGCCAGCAGCCAAGTTGTAGAGTCTGGGGCCAACGTCCTGACTTTC. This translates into CASSQVVESGANVLTF.

The CDR3 nucleotides read TGTGCCAGCAGCCCGGCTAGCGGGGGGGCCTCGGAGCAGTTCTTC. It translates to CASSPASGGASEQFF. The chain has TRBV5-4 and TRBJ2-1; 12 nucleotides align to TRBD2. This CDR3 contains 15 residues. Germline V gene lookup returns CDR1 SGHNT and CDR2 YYREEE (reference sequence). V trimming: 4 bases; J trimming: 10 bases; junction bases outside the gene matches: 9.